The 10 T cell receptor beta chains presented below share a single source sample, sequenced in a study of cytomegalovirus exposure and HLA in healthy donors. The PCR was carried out with 60 Vbeta primers and 13 Jbeta primers. Generated by immunoSEQ multiplex PCR, the TCRdb table keeps only in-frame clones and is missing some. The sample lists more than 85,000 clones, around 72% occurring once. The sample comprised PBMCs. The receptors stem from a male donor in good health and CMV-seronegative.

This clone has a single count. The chain combines TRBV5-1 with TRBJ1-1; a weak D match, TRBD1 (5 bases). This CDR3 comprises 16 residues. Per germline, CDR1 SGHRS and CDR2 YFSETQ. Trimming removed 4 bases from V and 2 bases from J, with 18 bases in between. CDR3 in amino acids: CASSPIATGVNTEAFF. The CDR3 nucleotides are TGCGCCAGCAGCCCCATCGCGACGGGGGTAAACACTGAAGCTTTCTTT.

The chain is built from TRBV6-4 and TRBJ2-3, with 8 bases matching TRBD1. Germline V gene lookup returns CDR1 MRHNA and CDR2 SNTAGT. Trimming cost V 6 bases and J 4 bases; bases outside gene matches: 9. This CDR3 comprises 15 residues. CDR3 in amino acids: CASRTGTGPSDTQYF. The CDR3 nucleotides read TGTGCCAGCAGAACCGGGACAGGACCATCAGATACGCAGTATTTT.

The gene calls are TRBV7-3 and TRBJ1-1, with D unclear. CDR3 length: 13 residues. Trimming shortened V by 5 bases and J by 2 bases, and 9 bases separated the two germline ends. From germline, CDR1 is SGHTA and CDR2 FQGTGA. CDR3 region: CASSRSGNTEAFF. The DNA for the CDR3 is TGTGCCAGCAGCCGGTCGGGTAACACTGAAGCTTTCTTT.

The CDR3 loop is CASSITGFTGELFF. The DNA of the CDR3 is TGTGCCAGTAGTATAACAGGGTTTACCGGGGAGCTGTTTTTT. The chain is built from TRBV19 and TRBJ2-2; possibly TRBD1 for D (6 bases). V shed 2 bases and J shed 5 bases, with 9 bases lying between them. The CDR3 runs 14 residues. CDR1 is LNHDA and CDR2 is SQIVND in the germline V gene (reference sequence).

Points on this clone: The junction departs from germline at one end; a sequencing error may be responsible. The V gene is TRBV7-9, the J gene TRBJ2-3; 10 bases map to TRBD2. This CDR3 spans 15 amino acids. The V gene's germline CDR1 is SEHNR and CDR2 FQNEAQ (reference sequence). CDR3 sequence: CASSLAGVASDTQYF. The DNA for the CDR3 is TGTGCCAGCAGCCTAGCGGGAGTGGCCTCAGATACGCAGTATTTT.

The chain links TRBV7-8 to TRBJ2-2, with D perhaps matching TRBD1 (6 bases). Germline CDR1 and CDR2: SGHVS and FQNEAQ. The CDR3 has 14 residues. The V end was cut by 1 base, the J end by 6 bases, with 9 bases between. The CDR3 sequence is CASSLEEGAGELFF. CDR3 in DNA: TGTGCCAGCAGCTTAGAAGAGGGGGCCGGGGAGCTGTTTTTT.

This rearrangement joins TRBV11-2 to TRBJ1-2; 9 positions match TRBD1. CDR1 SGHAT and CDR2 FQNNGV come from the germline V gene. V was pared by 3 bases and J by 10 bases, with 6 bases of the junction left unmatched. The length of the CDR3 is 13 residues. CDR3 DNA sequence: TGTGCCAGCAGCTTCGACAGGGGGTCATACTACACCTTC. Protein product: CASSFDRGSYYTF.

The CDR3 bases are TGCGCCAGCAGCCACAAATATTCAGGGAGGGGAGAGACCCAGTACTTC. Protein: CASSHKYSGRGETQYF. The rearrangement links TRBV4-3 to TRBJ2-5; 7 nucleotides align to TRBD2. CDR3 size: 16 residues. Losses at the gene ends were 3 bases for V and 4 bases for J; bases not matched to a gene: 11. CDR1 and CDR2 (germline): LGHNA, YSLEER.

This chain uses TRBV30 with TRBJ2-7; 7 bases fit TRBD2. This CDR3 is built from 15 residues. J gave up 2 bases and V 2 bases, and 9 bases lay outside the gene matches. Germline CDR1 and CDR2: GTSNPN and SVGIG (reference sequence). The CDR3 here is CAWSRMGTKAYEQYF. CDR3 nucleotide sequence: TGTGCCTGGAGTAGGATGGGGACTAAAGCCTACGAGCAGTACTTC.

The V gene is TRBV25-1, the J gene TRBJ2-5, with a possible D match to TRBD2 (5 bases). The last part of the DNA fits TRBJ2-7 better; the J call may be wrong. Germline V lookup: CDR1 MGHDK, CDR2 SYGVNS. The CDR3 is 14 residues long. CDR3 in DNA: TGTGCCAGCAGCGCGGGTGTTAATTCCTACGAGCAGTACTTC. Translated: CASSAGVNSYEQYF.